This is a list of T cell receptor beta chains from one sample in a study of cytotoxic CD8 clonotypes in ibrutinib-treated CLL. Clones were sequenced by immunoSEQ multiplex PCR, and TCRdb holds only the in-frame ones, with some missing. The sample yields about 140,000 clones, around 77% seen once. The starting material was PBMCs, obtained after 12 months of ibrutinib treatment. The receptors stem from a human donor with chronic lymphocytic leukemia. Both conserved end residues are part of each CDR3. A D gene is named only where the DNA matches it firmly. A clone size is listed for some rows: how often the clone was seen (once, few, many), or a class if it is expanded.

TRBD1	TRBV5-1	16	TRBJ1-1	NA	CASSSGTGDFNTEAFF	TGCGCCAGCAGCTCCGGGACAGGAGATTTTAACACTGAAGCTTTCTTT
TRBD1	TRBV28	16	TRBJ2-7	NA	CASQTTAGQGNYEQYF	TGTGCCAGCCAGACTACTGCCGGACAGGGGAACTACGAGCAGTACTTC
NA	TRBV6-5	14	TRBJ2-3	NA	CASSYSTFPDTQYF	TGTGCCAGCAGTTACTCGACCTTCCCCGATACGCAGTATTTT
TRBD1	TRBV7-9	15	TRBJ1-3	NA	CASSQEGASGNTIYF	TGTGCCAGCAGTCAGGAGGGGGCTTCTGGAAACACCATATATTTT
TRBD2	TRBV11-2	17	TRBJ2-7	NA	CASSLFSGGPQISEQYF	TGTGCCAGCAGCTTATTTAGCGGGGGGCCTCAGATTTCTGAGCAGTACTTC
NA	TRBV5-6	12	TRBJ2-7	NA	CASSLLEYEQYF	TGTGCCAGCAGCTTGTTAGAGTACGAGCAGTACTTC
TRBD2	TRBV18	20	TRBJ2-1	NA	CASSRRLSGTSGIWDNEQFF	TGTGCCAGCTCACGTCGGTTGTCCGGGACTAGCGGGATATGGGACAATGAGCAGTTCTTC
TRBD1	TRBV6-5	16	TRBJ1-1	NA	CASSYSQGVLNTEAFF	TGTGCCAGCAGTTACTCACAGGGGGTCTTGAACACTGAAGCTTTCTTT
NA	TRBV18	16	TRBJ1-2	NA	CASSPPGQGGNYGYTF	TGTGCCAGCTCACCACCCGGCCAGGGAGGTAACTATGGCTACACCTTC
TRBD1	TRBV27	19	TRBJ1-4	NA	CASSLFSGTGSRTNEKLFF	TGTGCCAGCAGTTTATTCTCCGGGACAGGGTCGAGGACTAATGAAAAACTGTTTTTT
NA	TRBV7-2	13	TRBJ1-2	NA	CASSVDRSYGYTF	TGTGCCAGCAGCGTCGACAGGAGCTATGGCTACACCTTC
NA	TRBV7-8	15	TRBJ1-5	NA	CASSPGRGSNQPQHF	TGTGCCAGCAGCCCCGGCCGGGGGAGCAATCAGCCCCAGCATTTT
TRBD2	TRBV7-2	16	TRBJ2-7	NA	CASSEVGSGVTYEQYF	TGTGCCAGCAGCGAGGTCGGTAGCGGGGTAACCTACGAGCAGTACTTC
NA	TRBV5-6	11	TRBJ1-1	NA	CASSLGGGAFF	TGTGCCAGCAGCTTAGGAGGCGGTGCTTTCTTT
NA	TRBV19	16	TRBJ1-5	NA	CATNRLQGNGNQPQHF	TGTGCCACCAACCGTTTACAGGGAAACGGAAATCAGCCCCAGCATTTT
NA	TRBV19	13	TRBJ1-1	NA	CASSISGNTEAFF	TGTGCCAGTAGTATCTCAGGGAACACTGAAGCTTTCTTT
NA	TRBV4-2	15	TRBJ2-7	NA	CASSQRPAVSYEQYF	TGTGCCAGCAGCCAACGGCCAGCGGTCTCCTACGAGCAGTACTTC
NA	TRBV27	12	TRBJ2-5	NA	CASSTPPETQYF	TGTGCCAGCAGTACCCCCCCAGAGACCCAGTACTTC
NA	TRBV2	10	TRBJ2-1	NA	CASSREEQFF	TGTGCCAGCAGCCGGGAGGAGCAGTTCTTC
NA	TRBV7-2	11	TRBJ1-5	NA	CASSSTGVQHF	TGTGCCAGCAGCTCAACGGGGGTCCAGCATTTT
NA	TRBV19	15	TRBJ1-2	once	CASSIGSGKNYGYTF	TGTGCCAGTAGTATAGGGTCAGGGAAGAACTATGGCTACACCTTC
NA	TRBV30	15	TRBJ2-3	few	CAWSVFEGGRDTQYF	TGTGCCTGGAGTGTATTTGAGGGCGGGCGAGATACGCAGTATTTT
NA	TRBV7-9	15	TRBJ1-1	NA	CASRIREGRNTEAFF	TGTGCCAGCAGGATAAGGGAAGGGAGGAACACTGAAGCTTTCTTT
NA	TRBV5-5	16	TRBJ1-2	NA	CASSLLGQKQSYGYTF	TGTGCCAGCAGCTTGTTAGGCCAAAAACAGAGCTATGGCTACACCTTC
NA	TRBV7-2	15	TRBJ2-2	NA	CASSLAQGVSGELFF	TGTGCCAGCAGCTTAGCGCAGGGCGTTTCCGGGGAGCTGTTTTTT
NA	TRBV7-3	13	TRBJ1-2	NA	CASSSTVYYGYTF	TGTGCCAGCAGCTCGACAGTGTACTATGGCTACACCTTC
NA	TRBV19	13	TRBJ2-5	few	CASSQGLQETQYF	TGTGCCAGTAGTCAAGGCCTCCAAGAGACCCAGTACTTC
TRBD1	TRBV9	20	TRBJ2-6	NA	CASSVIVGQGNFPGANVLTF	TGTGCCAGCAGCGTAATAGTAGGACAGGGGAATTTCCCTGGGGCCAACGTCCTGACTTTC